The clone carrying this T cell receptor (beta chain) was found once. This entry belongs to a study of blood T cell repertoires in COVID-19. Study-wide context: Specimens from acute and convalescent COVID-19 originated in the United States, Italy and Spain.

TCRdb's copy holds only in-frame clones and misses some; the assay was immunoSEQ multiplex PCR. Here the sample spans hundreds of thousands of clones, approximately 79% being singletons. CDR1 and CDR2 from the germline V gene are SGHVS and FQNEAQ. Trimming pared 0 bases from V and 2 bases from J, leaving 6 bases between. CDR3 length equals 14 residues. The rearrangement joins TRBV7-8 to TRBJ2-3; D not certain. Sequenced: PBMCs or T cells enriched from blood (not recorded which). The TCR was taken from a man between 25 and 39 years old with acute COVID-19. This chain's CDR3 is CASSLATVTDTQYF. CDR3 bases: TGTGCCAGCAGCTTAGCCACAGTCACAGATACGCAGTATTTT. The whole variable domain, remainder taken from reference TRBV7-8 and TRBJ2-3, is GAGVSQSPRYKVAKRGQDVALRCDPISGHVSLFWYQQALGQGPEFLTYFQNEAQLDKSGLPSDRFFAERPEGSVSTLKIQRTQQEDSAVYLCASSLATVTDTQYFGPGTRLTVL.